Listed here are 32 T cell receptor beta chains from one sample, sequenced in a study of blood T cell repertoires in COVID-19. The data were produced by immunoSEQ multiplex PCR, yet TCRdb's version contains in-frame clones alone and is incomplete. Counted here are 300,000 to 350,000 clones, over 70% occurring once; the ten biggest clones make up 5%. Sequencing used PBMCs or T cells enriched from blood (not recorded which). The receptors shown here come from a man between 25 and 39 years old who had recovered from COVID-19.

The gene calls are TRBV6-1 and TRBJ1-6; D is uncertain. CDR1 is MNHNS, CDR2 SASEGT, per germline. CDR3 length: 18 residues. The V end was cut by 2 bases, the J end by 0 bases, with 14 bases between. CDR3 in DNA: TGTGCCAGCAGTGAAAGACACCCTATGAGCTCCTATAATTCACCCCTCCACTTT. It is translated as CASSERHPMSSYNSPLHF.

The chain joins TRBV30 to TRBJ2-7, with D possibly TRBD1 on 5 matching bases. The CDR3 is 15 amino acids. V was shortened by 3 bases and J by 4 bases, with 19 bases between the two germline ends. The V gene's germline CDR1 is GTSNPN and CDR2 SVGIG (reference sequence). The CDR3 nucleotides are TGTGCCTGGAGACCTAGACAGTTAACTCCGTACGAGCAGTACTTC. Its protein product is CAWRPRQLTPYEQYF.

This chain links TRBV5-1 with TRBJ1-4, with a tentative D call TRBD1 (5 bases). The CDR3 sequence is 15 residues long. V was cut by 4 bases and J by 8 bases, with 18 bases left in between. Germline CDR1 is SGHRS and CDR2 is YFSETQ. CDR3 sequence: CASSPRQFSGEKLFF. The CDR3 DNA is TGCGCCAGCAGCCCCAGACAGTTCTCTGGGGAAAAACTGTTTTTT. The full variable domain, rest sourced from reference TRBV5-1 and TRBJ1-4, is KAGVTQTPRYLIKTRGQQVTLSCSPISGHRSVSWYQQTPGQGLQFLFEYFSETQRNKGNFPGRFSGRQFSNSRSEMNVSTLELGDSALYLCASSPRQFSGEKLFFGSGTQLSVL.

The V gene is TRBV7-2, the J gene TRBJ1-2; tentatively, D is TRBD1 (5 bases). This CDR3 region has 17 residues. Trimming pared 5 bases from V and 4 bases from J, leaving 23 bases between. Germline V gene data show CDR1 as SGHTA and CDR2 as FQGNSA. The CDR3 nucleotides read TGTGCCAGCAGCCCGGCCGGGGGGATCCCCGGCGGCTATGGCTACACCTTC. Its translation: CASSPAGGIPGGYGYTF.

This rearrangement joins TRBV6-5 to TRBJ1-6; D not resolved. The V end lost 6 bases, the J end lost 11 bases, and 17 bases lay between the germline ends. Germline loops: CDR1 MNHEY, CDR2 SVGAGI. The CDR3 loop spans 14 amino acids. CDR3 protein: CASRPLEGSTPLHF. The CDR3 DNA is TGTGCCAGCAGACCTCTTGAGGGAAGTACACCCCTCCACTTT.

This rearrangement joins TRBV30 to TRBJ2-3, with 8 nucleotides matching TRBD2. The CDR3 loop spans 14 amino acids. Germline-derived CDR1 and CDR2 are GTSNPN and SVGIG (reference sequence). The V and J ends lost 0 bases and 1 base, in that order; junction bases with no gene match: 0. The CDR3 DNA reads as TGTGCCTGGAGTGTAGCGGGGGGCACAGATACGCAGTATTTT. It encodes CAWSVAGGTDTQYF.

The chain is built from TRBV20-1 and TRBJ1-1, with no clear D. This CDR3 is built from 11 residues. Germline lookup yields CDR1 DFQATT and CDR2 SNEGSKA (reference sequence). V gave up 5 bases and J gave up 6 bases, with 10 bases separating them. This chain's CDR3 is CSAGLWSEAFF. The CDR3, as DNA: TGCAGTGCTGGGCTCTGGTCTGAAGCTTTCTTT.

The rearrangement links TRBV9 to TRBJ1-3, with D unresolved. In germline, CDR1 is SGDLS, CDR2 YYNGEE. Trimming removed 2 bases from V and 4 bases from J, with 10 bases in between. The CDR3 is 14 amino acids. The CDR3, as DNA: TGTGCCAGCAGCGTGGGCCGGGGAGGAAACACCATATATTTT. This sequence encodes CASSVGRGGNTIYF.

This clone was counted between two and nine times. The rearrangement links TRBV7-9 to TRBJ1-6, with D tentatively TRBD1 (5 bases). The CDR3 has 14 amino acids. Trimming pared 4 bases from V and 7 bases from J, leaving 11 bases between. Germline V gives CDR1 SEHNR, CDR2 FQNEAQ (reference sequence). CDR3 bases: TGTGCCAGCAGCTATGACAGCCGAAATTCACCCCTCCACTTT. Translated: CASSYDSRNSPLHF.

CDR3 region: CASSPGWAEHEQYF. CDR3 nucleotide sequence: TGCGCCAGCAGCCCTGGCTGGGCAGAACATGAGCAGTACTTC. The chain couples TRBV5-1 to TRBJ2-7; no reliable D call. CDR3 size: 14 residues. Trimming pared 4 bases from V and 7 bases from J, leaving 18 bases between. The V gene's germline CDR1 is SGHRS and CDR2 YFSETQ.

The V and J genes are TRBV18 and TRBJ2-2; D gene ambiguous. CDR3 size: 11 residues. Germline values: CDR1 KGHSH, CDR2 LQKENI. V was pared by 9 bases and J by 7 bases, with 9 bases between. CDR3 region: CASSLDGELFF. The CDR3 nucleotides are TGTGCCAGTTCCCTAGACGGGGAGCTGTTTTTT.

The chain has TRBV3-1 (or the pseudogene TRBV3-2) and TRBJ1-1; D unclear. The V and J ends lost 9 bases and 4 bases respectively, with 15 bases between them. The germline CDR1 and CDR2 sequences are LGHDT and YNNKEL (reference sequence). CDR3 length: 13 amino acids. The CDR3 sequence is CASHKMGGTEAFF. As DNA, the CDR3 is TGTGCCAGTCATAAAATGGGAGGCACTGAAGCTTTCTTT.

V usage is TRBV28 and J usage is TRBJ1-2; 7 nucleotides line up with TRBD1. This CDR3 contains 13 residues. Germline CDR1 MDHEN, CDR2 SYDVKM. The trim removed 10 bases at V and 8 bases at J, leaving 13 bases unmatched. The CDR3 spells CATEGQNSIGYTF. The CDR3 nucleotides are TGTGCCACGGAGGGACAGAACTCTATCGGCTACACCTTC.

V is TRBV3-1 (or the pseudogene TRBV3-2) and J is TRBJ2-5; TRBD1 might be the D (5 bases). This CDR3 contains 13 residues. Deletions cut 0 bases from V and 8 bases from J, with 10 bases between. CDR1 and CDR2 (germline): LGHDT, YNNKEL (reference sequence). The CDR3: CASSQDIRGTQYF. CDR3 nucleotide sequence: TGTGCCAGCAGCCAAGATATAAGGGGAACCCAGTACTTC.

This chain links TRBV27 with TRBJ1-5; D perhaps matches TRBD1 (6 bases). The CDR3 sequence is 16 residues long. V was pared by 4 bases and J by 5 bases, with 18 bases between. CDR1 and CDR2 from the germline V gene are MNHEY and SMNVEV (reference sequence). DNA for the CDR3: TGTGCCAGCAGTTCAAACAGGGAGTGGACAGATCAGCCCCAGCATTTT. It translates to CASSSNREWTDQPQHF.

J is TRBJ2-5 and V is TRBV10-3; 10 positions match TRBD2. Germline-derived CDR1 and CDR2 are ENHRY and SYGVKD. J lost 12 bases, V lost 7 bases, and 14 bases had no gene match. The CDR3 is made up of 14 amino acids. DNA of the CDR3: TGTGCCATCATGGGTCCGAGTACTAGCGGGAAAAAGTACTTC. This gives the protein CAIMGPSTSGKKYF.

The rearrangement joins TRBV30 to TRBJ2-3, with TRBD2 matching 9 bases. V lost 2 bases and J lost 3; bases outside the gene matches: 6. Germline V CDR1 and CDR2: GTSNPN, SVGIG (reference sequence). This CDR3 comprises 15 residues. The CDR3 reads CAWSLRLAGTDTQYF. The DNA for the CDR3 is TGTGCCTGGAGTTTGAGGCTAGCGGGGACAGATACGCAGTATTTT.

The rearrangement uses TRBV6-2 or TRBV6-3 and TRBJ2-7, with 8 nucleotides matching TRBD1. The CDR3 runs to 14 residues. V lost 2 bases and J lost 1; bases outside the gene matches: 1. Germline-derived CDR1 and CDR2 are MNHEY and SVGEGT. CDR3 DNA: TGTGCCAGCAGTTACGACAGGGGTTCCTACGAGCAGTACTTC. This translates into CASSYDRGSYEQYF.

This clone was recorded a few times. Other nucleotide sequences from this sample produce the same CDR3. The gene calls are TRBV7-9 and TRBJ2-7, with TRBD1 matching 9 bases. Germline loops: CDR1 SEHNR, CDR2 FQNEAQ (reference sequence). CDR3 size: 14 residues. Trimming at V came to 5 bases and at J to 2 bases, leaving 4 bases not matched to a gene. This CDR3 is CASSPRQGAYEQYF. The DNA for the CDR3 is TGTGCCAGCAGCCCTAGACAGGGGGCCTACGAGCAGTACTTC.

The chain employs TRBV5-1 and TRBJ1-5; D perhaps matches TRBD1 (5 bases). The germline V gene encodes CDR1 SGHRS and CDR2 YFSETQ. The CDR3 has 13 amino acids. V lost 4 bases and J lost 6, with 11 bases in between. The CDR3 loop reads CASSEEGVQPQHF. CDR3 coding DNA: TGCGCCAGCAGCGAGGAAGGGGTTCAGCCCCAGCATTTT.

J is TRBJ1-2 and V is TRBV28; 8 nucleotides line up with TRBD1. The CDR3 totals 14 residues. Germline trimming cut 1 base from V and 4 bases from J; bases unmatched to any gene: 2. CDR1 is MDHEN, CDR2 SYDVKM, per germline. CDR3 nucleotide sequence: TGTGCCAGCAGTTTATCGGGACAGGCCTATGGCTACACCTTC. Its translation: CASSLSGQAYGYTF.

This rearrangement joins TRBV2 to TRBJ1-4; TRBD1 matches at 9 bases. The CDR3 covers 14 residues. Looked up from germline, CDR1 is SNHLY and CDR2 is FYNNEI. V gave up 6 bases and J gave up 8 bases; unmatched junction bases: 7. CDR3 sequence (DNA): TGTGCCAGCAGCATGGACAGGGGTGGGGAAAAACTGTTTTTT. Translation gives CASSMDRGGEKLFF.

Only one count was recorded for this clone. This chain links TRBV10-3 with TRBJ2-7; TRBD1 matches 10 bases. This CDR3 comprises 15 residues. The germline CDR1 and CDR2 sequences are ENHRY and SYGVKD. The ends lost 5 bases at V and 2 bases at J; junction bases unmatched: 6. The CDR3 coding sequence is TGTGCCATCAGTCCCGACAGGGGGCAAGCCTACGAGCAGTACTTC. It encodes CAISPDRGQAYEQYF.

The V call is TRBV27, the J call TRBJ1-3, with a possible D match to TRBD1 (5 bases). The CDR3 has 15 amino acids. Trimming cost V 5 bases and J 6 bases, with 17 bases left between them. Looked up from germline, CDR1 is MNHEY and CDR2 is SMNVEV (reference sequence). The CDR3 protein is CASSLHAGPLNTIYF. In nucleotides, the CDR3 is TGTGCCAGCAGTCTCCACGCGGGACCCCTAAACACCATATATTTT.

The CDR3 sequence: CASSPSYRAYSPLHF. In nucleotides, the CDR3 is TGTGCCAGCAGCCCGTCCTACAGGGCTTATTCACCCCTCCACTTT. The chain links TRBV11-2 to TRBJ1-6; the D gene is possibly TRBD1 (6 bases). Germline assignment: CDR1 SGHAT and CDR2 FQNNGV. The CDR3 spans 15 residues. V was shortened by 5 bases and J by 8 bases, with 16 bases between the two germline ends.

The rearrangement uses TRBV7-9 and TRBJ2-7, with TRBD1 as a possible D gene (6 bases). The CDR3 covers 15 residues. Germline lookup yields CDR1 SEHNR and CDR2 FQNEAQ (reference sequence). Trimming took off 5 bases at V and 5 bases at J, with 19 bases between the two ends. In DNA, the CDR3 is TGTGCCAGCAGCCCAGGCCGGGACATAGAGGACGAGCAGTACTTC. The encoded protein is CASSPGRDIEDEQYF.

Written as DNA, the CDR3 is TGTGCCAGCAGCCCGACATCGGCCTACGAGCAGTACTTC. This codes for CASSPTSAYEQYF. The chain employs TRBV7-9 and TRBJ2-7; D remains unclear. The V end was cut by 5 bases, the J end by 2 bases, with 10 bases between. Germline V gene sequence: CDR1 SEHNR, CDR2 FQNEAQ (reference sequence). The CDR3 is 13 amino acids.

The chain combines TRBV18 with TRBJ2-1; D may be TRBD1 (5 bases). V dropped 3 bases and J dropped 5 bases, with 11 bases sitting between them. The CDR3 is 14 amino acids. Germline-derived CDR1 and CDR2 are KGHSH and LQKENI. The CDR3 reads CASSPLQGHNEQFF. CDR3 sequence (DNA): TGTGCCAGCTCACCTCTCCAGGGCCACAATGAGCAGTTCTTC.

The chain has TRBV6-5 and TRBJ2-1, with 9 bases fitting TRBD2. CDR3 length: 15 residues. Looked up from germline, CDR1 is MNHEY and CDR2 is SVGAGI. After removal of 7 bases from V and 3 bases from J, the junction contained 7 bases not matched to a gene. CDR3 sequence: CASTISGGNYNEQFF. The CDR3 DNA sequence: TGTGCCAGCACTATTAGCGGGGGCAACTACAATGAGCAGTTCTTC.

The CDR3 here is CASSYTGGTGNTIYF. In nucleotides, the CDR3 is TGCGCCAGCAGCTATACAGGGGGAACTGGAAACACCATATATTTT. This chain connects TRBV5-1 to TRBJ1-3, with TRBD1 matching over 8 bases. Losses at the gene ends were 3 bases for V and 2 bases for J; bases not matched to a gene: 4. Germline V gene lookup returns CDR1 SGHRS and CDR2 YFSETQ. The CDR3 length is 15 residues.

This sequence joins TRBV24-1 and TRBJ2-1; 8 nucleotides agree with TRBD2. The germline V gene has CDR1 KGHDR and CDR2 SFDVKD. CDR3 length equals 17 residues. The junction had 4 bases not matched to a gene; V was cut back by 1 base and J by 0 bases. The CDR3 region is CATSDLAGEGSYNEQFF. CDR3 nucleotide sequence: TGTGCCACCAGTGATTTAGCGGGGGAGGGCTCCTACAATGAGCAGTTCTTC.

The chain is built from TRBV5-1 and TRBJ2-3; 7 nucleotides line up with TRBD2. The CDR3 is 17 residues long. Germline-derived CDR1 and CDR2 are SGHRS and YFSETQ. V trimming: 4 bases; J trimming: 0 bases; junction bases outside the gene matches: 11. The CDR3 protein is CASSPFGLSGSTDTQYF. The CDR3 region has the DNA TGCGCCAGCAGCCCTTTTGGACTTAGCGGGAGCACAGATACGCAGTATTTT.